The present entry profiles one T cell receptor (beta chain) with its context. Its cognate antigen is unknown. V was shortened by 1 base and J by 8 bases, with 18 bases between the two germline ends. The CDR3 spans 16 residues. Germline CDR1 and CDR2: MGHDK and SYGVNS. The data were taken from a study of CD8+ T cells in alopecia areata. Study overall: Patients received oral tofacitinib, 5 to 10 mg twice daily, for moderate-to-severe alopecia areata. Patients remained on tofacitinib for 6 to 18 months and then went 6 months without it.

Notes on the study in general: Normal scalp had lower clonality than lesional scalp, with alopecia totalis/universalis lesions showing this most strongly.

Treatment denoted: oral pan-JAK inhibitor, 5-10 mg twice daily. RNA was extracted and reverse transcribed into cDNA as the sequencing template. The assay was immunoSEQ multiplex PCR, and TCRdb's table has in-frame clones only and misses some. The sample holds roughly 220,000 clones; 35% to 40% are singletons and the top ten take under 0.55%. The chain has TRBV25-1 and TRBJ2-1, with D possibly matching TRBD2 (6 bases). The source is a human donor with alopecia areata. The sequencing here drew on CD4+ T cells sorted from blood, taken around week 34, from a patient treated with tofacitinib. Here the CDR3 reads CASSELGGGRDDEQFF. CDR3 DNA sequence: TGTGCCAGCAGTGAATTGGGGGGAGGCAGGGACGATGAGCAGTTCTTC.